Listed below are T cell receptor beta chains from one sample, sequenced in a study of regulatory T cells in long-lasting Graves disease. MiXCR was run by TCRdb on the multiplex PCR reads, yielding one entry per CDR3 protein. The top ten hold about 20% of the sample, which has some 330,000 distinct CDR3 sequences, over 9.5% seen once. The same data also contributed to another study, on T cells in Graves' hyperthyroidism and ophthalmopathy.

The source material was peripheral blood mononuclear cells (PBMCs), sampled at new diagnosis, from a patient treated with antithyroid drugs. The receptor source for this set is a young woman with Graves disease. Each CDR3 is given with its conserved first and last residue. Fields, in order: V gene, J gene, D gene, clone size, CDR3 DNA, CDR3 protein. A D gene is named only where the DNA matches it firmly. Expanded clones get a size class; other rows say once, few or many, or leave the size out.

v_gene: TRBV7-2
j_gene: TRBJ2-2
d_gene: NA
abundance: many
CDR3nt: TGTGCCAGCAGTCCCACGGGGACCGGGGAGCTGTTTTTT
CDR3aa: CASSPTGTGELFF

v_gene: TRBV20-1
j_gene: TRBJ2-1
d_gene: TRBD1
abundance: few
CDR3nt: TGCAGCCTTACAGGGGCGTCATACAATGAGCAGTTCTTC
CDR3aa: CSLTGASYNEQFF

v_gene: TRBV20-1
j_gene: TRBJ2-7
d_gene: NA
abundance: many
CDR3nt: TGCAGTGCTGGGCCCCTGGGAGGAAATTTCTACGAGCAGTACTTC
CDR3aa: CSAGPLGGNFYEQYF

v_gene: TRBV19
j_gene: TRBJ2-4
d_gene: TRBD2
abundance: few
CDR3nt: TGTGCCAGTAGAGAGCGACGACTAGCGGGGGGTACGGAGGCCAAAAACATTCAGTACTTC
CDR3aa: CASRERRLAGGTEAKNIQYF

v_gene: TRBV10-1
j_gene: TRBJ2-3
d_gene: NA
abundance: few
CDR3nt: TGCGCCAGCAGTCTGACAGAAACTAGCACAGATACGCAGTATTTT
CDR3aa: CASSLTETSTDTQYF

v_gene: TRBV4-3
j_gene: TRBJ2-3
d_gene: TRBD2
abundance: NA
CDR3nt: TGCGCCAGCAGCGGACGCTCTAGCGGGCCCCCCCAGTATTTT
CDR3aa: CASSGRSSGPPQYF

v_gene: TRBV20-1
j_gene: TRBJ2-1
d_gene: NA
abundance: many
CDR3nt: TGCAGTGCTAGAGGGAGGGGCAGCAGCTCCTACAATGAGCAGTTCTTC
CDR3aa: CSARGRGSSSYNEQFF

v_gene: TRBV4-3
j_gene: TRBJ1-6
d_gene: TRBD1
abundance: NA
CDR3nt: TGCGCCAGCAGCCAAGATCGGTGGACAGGGAGCGGTTCACCCCTCCACTTT
CDR3aa: CASSQDRWTGSGSPLHF

v_gene: TRBV7-9
j_gene: TRBJ1-2
d_gene: NA
abundance: NA
CDR3nt: TGTGCCAGCAGCTTTTCGACAGCTCCTAACTATGGCTACACCTTC
CDR3aa: CASSFSTAPNYGYTF

v_gene: TRBV2
j_gene: TRBJ2-7
d_gene: TRBD1
abundance: many
CDR3nt: TGTGCCAGCACTGAAGCAGGGGGCGAGCAGTACTTC
CDR3aa: CASTEAGGEQYF

v_gene: TRBV6-1
j_gene: TRBJ1-5
d_gene: NA
abundance: many
CDR3nt: TGTGCCAGCCGGGTGGGCGATCAGCCCCAGCATTTT
CDR3aa: CASRVGDQPQHF

v_gene: TRBV6-1
j_gene: TRBJ2-7
d_gene: TRBD1
abundance: many
CDR3nt: TGTGCCAGCCGGATGAGGGGGCCTACCTACGAGCAGTACTTC
CDR3aa: CASRMRGPTYEQYF

v_gene: TRBV20-1
j_gene: TRBJ2-3
d_gene: TRBD2
abundance: NA
CDR3nt: TGCAGTGGATTAGACGGGGGGAGCACAGATACGCAGTATTTT
CDR3aa: CSGLDGGSTDTQYF

v_gene: TRBV12-3/TRBV12-4
j_gene: TRBJ2-7
d_gene: NA
abundance: many
CDR3nt: TGTGCCAGCAGACCGGGAATTTCCTACGAGCAGTACTTC
CDR3aa: CASRPGISYEQYF

v_gene: TRBV5-5
j_gene: TRBJ1-2
d_gene: NA
abundance: NA
CDR3nt: TGTGCCAGCAGCTTGGTACGGAATCCAAACTATGGCTACACCTTC
CDR3aa: CASSLVRNPNYGYTF

v_gene: TRBV6-2/TRBV6-3
j_gene: TRBJ2-1
d_gene: NA
abundance: NA
CDR3nt: TGTGCCAGCAGCTCGGGAGAACATAAGCAGTTCTTC
CDR3aa: CASSSGEHKQFF

v_gene: TRBV3-1
j_gene: TRBJ2-5
d_gene: TRBD2
abundance: many
CDR3nt: TGTGCCAGCAGCGGGACTAGCGGGGGGTCCGGACAAGAGACCCAGTACTTC
CDR3aa: CASSGTSGGSGQETQYF

v_gene: TRBV18
j_gene: TRBJ2-5
d_gene: NA
abundance: many
CDR3nt: TGTGCCAGCTCACCAACCCCTTCGGGAGAGACCCAGTACTTC
CDR3aa: CASSPTPSGETQYF

v_gene: TRBV3-1
j_gene: TRBJ2-4
d_gene: NA
abundance: many
CDR3nt: TGTGCCAGCAGCTTGAAGGGGTGGACCAAAAACATTCAGTACTTC
CDR3aa: CASSLKGWTKNIQYF

v_gene: TRBV20-1
j_gene: TRBJ2-1
d_gene: TRBD2
abundance: many
CDR3nt: TGCAGTGCCCAGGGCCTAGCCGGGAGGACCTACAATGAGCAGTTCTTC
CDR3aa: CSAQGLAGRTYNEQFF

v_gene: TRBV30
j_gene: TRBJ1-3
d_gene: NA
abundance: many
CDR3nt: TGTGCCTGGACTCCATACGCTCGTGGAAACACCATATATTTT
CDR3aa: CAWTPYARGNTIYF

v_gene: TRBV6-6
j_gene: TRBJ1-1
d_gene: NA
abundance: many
CDR3nt: TGTGCCAGCAGTTACTCGAGTTCAGGCCATTGGGGCACTGAAGCTTTCTTT
CDR3aa: CASSYSSSGHWGTEAFF

v_gene: TRBV19
j_gene: TRBJ2-1
d_gene: NA
abundance: many
CDR3nt: TGTGCCAGTAGTCACGGGGCGAACAATGAGCAGTTCTTC
CDR3aa: CASSHGANNEQFF

v_gene: TRBV2
j_gene: TRBJ2-3
d_gene: NA
abundance: few
CDR3nt: TGTGCCAGCAGTGTACAGCAGCTCAGTGCGCAGTATTTT
CDR3aa: CASSVQQLSAQYF

v_gene: TRBV2
j_gene: TRBJ2-2
d_gene: NA
abundance: many
CDR3nt: TGTGCCAGCAGTGAATTAGAGTCCAACACCGGGGAGCTGTTTTTT
CDR3aa: CASSELESNTGELFF

v_gene: TRBV12-3/TRBV12-4
j_gene: TRBJ2-2
d_gene: NA
abundance: NA
CDR3nt: TGTGCCAGCAGTTTTCAAACGGGGTACGCCGGGGAGCTGTTTTTT
CDR3aa: CASSFQTGYAGELFF

v_gene: TRBV7-9
j_gene: TRBJ1-1
d_gene: NA
abundance: many
CDR3nt: TGTGCCAGCAGCTTAGGGTGGGGGGGAGACACTGAAGCTTTCTTT
CDR3aa: CASSLGWGGDTEAFF

v_gene: TRBV15
j_gene: TRBJ1-2
d_gene: NA
abundance: few
CDR3nt: TGTGCCACCAGCAGAGGTGGAAGAAGGACAGTCGGCTACACCTTC
CDR3aa: CATSRGGRRTVGYTF

v_gene: TRBV7-9
j_gene: TRBJ2-1
d_gene: NA
abundance: few
CDR3nt: TGTGCCAGCAGCTTAAGAATAAATGAGCAGTTCTTC
CDR3aa: CASSLRINEQFF

v_gene: TRBV28
j_gene: TRBJ2-5
d_gene: TRBD1
abundance: many
CDR3nt: TGTGCCAGCAGCCTGGACAGGCCAAAAACGAAAGAGACCCAGTACTTC
CDR3aa: CASSLDRPKTKETQYF

v_gene: TRBV20-1
j_gene: TRBJ2-1
d_gene: NA
abundance: many
CDR3nt: TGCAGTGCTAGTTCAGTGGACTACCCCTACAATGAGCAGTTCTTC
CDR3aa: CSASSVDYPYNEQFF